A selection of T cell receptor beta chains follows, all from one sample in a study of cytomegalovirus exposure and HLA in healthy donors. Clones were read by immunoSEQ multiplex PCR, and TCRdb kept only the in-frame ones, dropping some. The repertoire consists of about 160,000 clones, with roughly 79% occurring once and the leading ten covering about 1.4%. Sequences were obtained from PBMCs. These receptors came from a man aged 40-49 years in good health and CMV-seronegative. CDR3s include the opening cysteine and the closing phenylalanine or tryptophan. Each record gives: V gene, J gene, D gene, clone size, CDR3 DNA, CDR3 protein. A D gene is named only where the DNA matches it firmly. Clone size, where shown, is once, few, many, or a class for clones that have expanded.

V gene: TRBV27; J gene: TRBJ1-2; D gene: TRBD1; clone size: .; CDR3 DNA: TGTGCCAGCAGTTTCGACAGGGTGAAGAACCATGGCTACACCTTC; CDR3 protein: CASSFDRVKNHGYTF
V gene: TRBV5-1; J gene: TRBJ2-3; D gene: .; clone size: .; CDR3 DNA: TGCGCCAGCAGCTTGGTGCCCCACCAGGGTGGGACAGATACGCAGTATTTT; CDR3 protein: CASSLVPHQGGTDTQYF
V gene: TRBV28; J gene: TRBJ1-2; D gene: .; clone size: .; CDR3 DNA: TGTGCCAGCAGTCAGGGAGGGTTCACCCAACCCACGGGCTACACCTTC; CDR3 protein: CASSQGGFTQPTGYTF
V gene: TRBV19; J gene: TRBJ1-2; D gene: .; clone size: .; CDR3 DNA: TGTGCCAGTAGTAATACAGGGAACTATGGCTACACCTTC; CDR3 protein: CASSNTGNYGYTF
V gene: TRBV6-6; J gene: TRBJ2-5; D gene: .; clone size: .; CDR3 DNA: TGTGCCAGCAGTTACCGGGAACAAGAGACCCAGTACTTC; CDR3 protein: CASSYREQETQYF
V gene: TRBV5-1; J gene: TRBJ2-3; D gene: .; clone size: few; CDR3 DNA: TGCGCCAGCAGCTCGGACAGCTCCTCCACAGATACGCAGTATTTT; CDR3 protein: CASSSDSSSTDTQYF
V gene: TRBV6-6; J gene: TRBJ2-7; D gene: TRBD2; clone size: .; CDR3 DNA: TGTGCCAGCAAGCCCTACTGGACTAGCGGAACCTACGAGCAGTACTTC; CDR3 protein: CASKPYWTSGTYEQYF
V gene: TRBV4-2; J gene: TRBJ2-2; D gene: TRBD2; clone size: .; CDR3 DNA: TGTGCCAGCAGCCAAGTACGACTAGCGGTTACCGGGGAGCTGTTTTTT; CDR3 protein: CASSQVRLAVTGELFF
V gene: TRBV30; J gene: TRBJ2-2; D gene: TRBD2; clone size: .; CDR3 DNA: TGTGCCTGGGGCGCGGGGCTAGCGGGGGCCGGGGAGCTGTTTTTT; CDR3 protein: CAWGAGLAGAGELFF
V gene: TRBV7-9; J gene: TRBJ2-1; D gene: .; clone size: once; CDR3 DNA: TGTGCCAGCAGCTTAGACCAGGGGAGGGGTGAGCAGTTCTTC; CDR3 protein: CASSLDQGRGEQFF
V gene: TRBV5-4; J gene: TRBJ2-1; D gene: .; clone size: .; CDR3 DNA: TGTGCCAGCAGCAATAGCGGAGCGAGCTCCTACAATGAGCAGTTCTTC; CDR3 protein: CASSNSGASSYNEQFF
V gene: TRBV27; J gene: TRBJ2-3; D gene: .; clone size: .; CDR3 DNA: TGTGCCAGCAGTTTGAGGGACCGGGACTCCCAAGATACGCAGTATTTT; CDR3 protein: CASSLRDRDSQDTQYF
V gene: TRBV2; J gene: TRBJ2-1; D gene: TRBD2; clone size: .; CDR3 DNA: TGTGCCAGCATTAGCGGGAGAAACTACAATGAGCAGTTCTTC; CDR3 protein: CASISGRNYNEQFF
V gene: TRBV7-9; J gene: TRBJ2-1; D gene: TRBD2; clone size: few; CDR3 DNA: TGTTCCAGCAGCTCCCCTAGCGGGTACAATGAGCAGTTCTTC; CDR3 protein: CSSSSPSGYNEQFF
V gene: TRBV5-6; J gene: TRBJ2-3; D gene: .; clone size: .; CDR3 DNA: TGTGCCAGCAGCTTGAGAGACACAGATACGCAGTATTTT; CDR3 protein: CASSLRDTDTQYF
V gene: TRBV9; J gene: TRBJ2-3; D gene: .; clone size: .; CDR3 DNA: TGTGCCAGCAGCGTAGTTGGGGACTCGTATTCTAGCACAGATACGCAGTATTTT; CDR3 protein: CASSVVGDSYSSTDTQYF
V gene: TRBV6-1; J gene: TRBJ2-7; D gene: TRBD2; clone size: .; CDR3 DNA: TGTGCCAGCAGTGAAACGCTAGCGGGAGTGGCCTACGAGCAGTACTTC; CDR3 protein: CASSETLAGVAYEQYF
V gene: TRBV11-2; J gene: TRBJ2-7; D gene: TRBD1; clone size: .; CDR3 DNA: TGTGCCAGCAGCCCCAGTGGGGGGACAGGGGGACGGGAGCAGTACTTC; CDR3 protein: CASSPSGGTGGREQYF
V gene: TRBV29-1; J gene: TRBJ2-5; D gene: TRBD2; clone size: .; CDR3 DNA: TGCAGCTTGCGACTAGCGGGAGACGAGACCCAGTACTTC; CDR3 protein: CSLRLAGDETQYF
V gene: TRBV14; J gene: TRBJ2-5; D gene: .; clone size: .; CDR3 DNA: TGTGCCAGCAGCCAACATAAAGGAGGGCGAGAGACCCAGTACTTC; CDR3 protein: CASSQHKGGRETQYF
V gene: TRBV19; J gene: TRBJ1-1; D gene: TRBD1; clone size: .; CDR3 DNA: TGTGCCAGTGGGGACAGGGGTACAGGCACTGAAGCTTTCTTT; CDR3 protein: CASGDRGTGTEAFF
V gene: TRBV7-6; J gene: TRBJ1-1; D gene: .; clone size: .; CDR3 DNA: TGTGCCAGCAGCTCCTTTATATCCGGTACTGAAGCTTTCTTT; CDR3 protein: CASSSFISGTEAFF
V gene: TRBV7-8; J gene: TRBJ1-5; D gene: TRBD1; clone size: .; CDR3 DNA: TGTGCCAGCAGCCGGGACAGCAGTCAGCCCCAGCATTTT; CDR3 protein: CASSRDSSQPQHF
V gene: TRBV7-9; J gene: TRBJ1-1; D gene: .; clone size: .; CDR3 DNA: TGTTCCAGCAGCTTAGTGGGGGCGCCGGACACTGAAGCTTTCTTT; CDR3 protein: CSSSLVGAPDTEAFF
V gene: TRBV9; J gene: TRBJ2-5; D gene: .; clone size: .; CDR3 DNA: TGTGCCAGCAGCGTAGGGGTGACTAGAGGCGAGACCCAGTACTTC; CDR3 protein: CASSVGVTRGETQYF
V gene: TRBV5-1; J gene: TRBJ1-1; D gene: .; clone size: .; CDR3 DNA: TGCGCCAGCAGCTTGGAGGGAGCTGACACTGAAGCTTTCTTT; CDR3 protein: CASSLEGADTEAFF
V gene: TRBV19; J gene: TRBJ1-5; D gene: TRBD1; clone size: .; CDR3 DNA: TGTGCCAGTAGTAAGCGTACAGGGGTTAGCAATCAGCCCCAGCATTTT; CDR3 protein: CASSKRTGVSNQPQHF
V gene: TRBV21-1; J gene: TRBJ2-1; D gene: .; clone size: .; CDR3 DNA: TGTGCCAGCAGCAAAGAGGGGGGGAGGAATGAGCAGTTCTTC; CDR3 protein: CASSKEGGRNEQFF
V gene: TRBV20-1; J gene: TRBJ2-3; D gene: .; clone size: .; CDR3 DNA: TGCAGTGCTTATGTCACAGATACGCAGTATTTT; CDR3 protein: CSAYVTDTQYF
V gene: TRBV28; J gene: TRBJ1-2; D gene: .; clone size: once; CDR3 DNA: TGTGCCAGCAGTTTATGGGCCGGGGGGGGCAAAGGTGGCTACACCTTC; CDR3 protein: CASSLWAGGGKGGYTF
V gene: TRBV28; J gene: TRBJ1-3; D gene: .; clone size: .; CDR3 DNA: TGTGCCAGCAGTACCGAACAGATGAGCTCTGGAAACACCATATATTTT; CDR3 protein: CASSTEQMSSGNTIYF
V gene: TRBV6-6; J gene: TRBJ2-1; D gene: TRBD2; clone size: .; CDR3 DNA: TGTGCCAGCATTTCTGGACTAGCGGGTTACAATGAGCAGTTCTTC; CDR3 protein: CASISGLAGYNEQFF
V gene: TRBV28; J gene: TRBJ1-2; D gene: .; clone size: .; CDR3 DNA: TGTGCCAGCAGTTTAGGCCAGGGCGGCTACACCTTC; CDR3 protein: CASSLGQGGYTF
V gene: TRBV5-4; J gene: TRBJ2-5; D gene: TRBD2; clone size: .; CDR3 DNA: TGTGCCAGCAGAGGTAGCGGGAGAGTAGAGACCCAGTACTTC; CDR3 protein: CASRGSGRVETQYF
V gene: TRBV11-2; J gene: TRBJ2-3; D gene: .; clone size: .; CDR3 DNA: TGTGCCAGCAGCTTAGTCTCGGGGGAAGATACGCAGTATTTT; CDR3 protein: CASSLVSGEDTQYF